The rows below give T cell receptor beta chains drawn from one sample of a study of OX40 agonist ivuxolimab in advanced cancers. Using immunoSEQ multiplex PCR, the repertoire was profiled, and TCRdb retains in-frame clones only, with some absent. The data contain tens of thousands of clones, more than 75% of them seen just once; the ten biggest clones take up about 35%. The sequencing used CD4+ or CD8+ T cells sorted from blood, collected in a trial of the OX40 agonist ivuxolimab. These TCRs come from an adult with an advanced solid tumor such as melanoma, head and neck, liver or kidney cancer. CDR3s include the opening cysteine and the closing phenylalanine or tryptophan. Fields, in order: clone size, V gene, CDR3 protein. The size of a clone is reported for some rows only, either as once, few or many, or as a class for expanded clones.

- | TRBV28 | CASSPGRSTDTQYF
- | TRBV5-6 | CASSLIAGETQYF
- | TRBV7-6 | CASSSLYGGATNEKLFF
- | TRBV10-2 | CASSETSPPDEQYF
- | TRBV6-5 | CASSYTGGFYNSPLHF
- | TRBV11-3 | CASSALGTSGGADTQYF
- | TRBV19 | CASSIQGNYGYTF
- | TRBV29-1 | CSVVERQGIGGYTF
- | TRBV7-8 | CASSRRISGDTQYF
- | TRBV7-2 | CASSGTSGTYEQYF
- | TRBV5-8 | CASSLGDRQPQHF
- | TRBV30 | CAWSVLGTNEKLFF
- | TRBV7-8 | CASSMSPGAYNSPLHF
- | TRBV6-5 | CASRSADTGELFF
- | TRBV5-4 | CASSYGGGGMGTDTQYF
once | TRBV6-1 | CASRYQGANEQYF
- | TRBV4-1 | CASSQLGTFEQFF
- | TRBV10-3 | CAISILADQPETQYF
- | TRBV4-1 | CASIAGQGSHEQFF
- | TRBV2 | CASGDNGETQYF
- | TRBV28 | CASSSPSGGEFTDTQYF
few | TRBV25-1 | CASRAGLAGGTYNEQFF
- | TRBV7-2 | CASSLVGGQGAYEQYF
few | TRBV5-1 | CASSLGVTGSTDTQYF
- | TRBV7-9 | CASEEGGGNQPQHF
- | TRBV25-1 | CASSNADGAYEQYF
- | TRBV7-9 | CASSRALSSYEQYF
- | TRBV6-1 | CASGMEATDTQYF
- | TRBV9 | CASSVDPGTSEQYF
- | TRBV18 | CASSRNARTGMNTEAFF
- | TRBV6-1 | CASSEILDRPETQYF
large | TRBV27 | CASSHDTTNEKLFF
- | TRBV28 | CASSRTGVSGYTF
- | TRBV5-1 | CASRAVLNGDTEAFF
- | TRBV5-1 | CASSLARGSDEQFF
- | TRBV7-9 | CASSAIGGLFYNEQFF
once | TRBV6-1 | CASSGPLGQNTEAFF
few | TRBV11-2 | CASSPPGGSIQQYF
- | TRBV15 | CATSSGTSGTEQYF
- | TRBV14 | CASKNSTDTQYF
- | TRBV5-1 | CASAGLAGFEQYF
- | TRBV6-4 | CASSYPSTVPREQYF
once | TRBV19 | CASTFPNSPLHF
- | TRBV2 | CASSDRLSRGTNEKLFF